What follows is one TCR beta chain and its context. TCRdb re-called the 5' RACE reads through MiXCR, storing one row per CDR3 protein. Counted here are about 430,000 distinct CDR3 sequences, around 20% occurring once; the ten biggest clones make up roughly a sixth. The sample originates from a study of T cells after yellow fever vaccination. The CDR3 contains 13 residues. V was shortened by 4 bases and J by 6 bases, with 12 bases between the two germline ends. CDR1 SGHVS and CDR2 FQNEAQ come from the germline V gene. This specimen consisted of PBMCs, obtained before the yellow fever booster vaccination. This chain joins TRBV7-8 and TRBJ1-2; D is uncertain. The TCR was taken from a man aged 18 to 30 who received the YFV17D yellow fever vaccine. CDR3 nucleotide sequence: TGTGCCAGCAGCTCCCAAGAGATTCATGGCTACACCTTC. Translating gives CASSSQEIHGYTF.